This entry lists 14 T cell receptor beta chains sequenced from one sample in a study of OX40 agonist ivuxolimab in advanced cancers. The table came from immunoSEQ multiplex PCR; TCRdb's copy has only in-frame clones and leaves some out. The sample lists about 53,000 clones; approximately 92% were seen once. Sequences were derived from CD4+ or CD8+ T cells sorted from blood, sampled in a trial of the OX40 agonist ivuxolimab. Receptors originate from an adult with an advanced solid tumor such as melanoma, head and neck, liver or kidney cancer.

V is TRBV7-2 and J is TRBJ2-2; perhaps D is TRBD1 or TRBD2 (5 bases each). Between the trimmed V and J ends, which lost 3 bases and 7 bases, there was a span of 12 bases. The CDR3 length is 14 residues. CDR1 SGHTA and CDR2 FQGNSA come from the germline V gene. CDR3 bases: TGTGCCAGCAGCTTTGAGAGGGACGGCGGGGAGCTGTTTTTT. Its translation: CASSFERDGGELFF.

The chain employs TRBV6-1 and TRBJ2-3; D ambiguous. The CDR3 has 15 amino acids. The V end was cut by 7 bases, the J end by 4 bases, with 18 bases between. Per the germline V gene, CDR1 is MNHNS and CDR2 is SASEGT. CDR3 bases: TGTGCCAGCAAGAACGAACCGGGTTCAGCAGATACGCAGTATTTT. This gives the protein CASKNEPGSADTQYF.

Of note for this clone: The same CDR3 also results from other DNA sequences found in this sample. This rearrangement joins TRBV5-1 to TRBJ2-1; TRBD2 agrees at 10 bases. From germline, CDR1 is SGHRS and CDR2 YFSETQ. V trimming: 4 bases; J trimming: 7 bases; junction bases outside the gene matches: 8. This CDR3 is 15 amino acids long. CDR3 amino acids: CASSILAGVENEQFF. The CDR3 DNA reads TGCGCCAGCAGCATTCTAGCGGGAGTAGAGAATGAGCAGTTCTTC. Full variable domain (missing parts from reference TRBV5-1 and TRBJ2-1): KAGVTQTPRYLIKTRGQQVTLSCSPISGHRSVSWYQQTPGQGLQFLFEYFSETQRNKGNFPGRFSGRQFSNSRSEMNVSTLELGDSALYLCASSILAGVENEQFFGPGTRLTVL.

The rearrangement joins TRBV10-3 to TRBJ2-2; 8 bases map to TRBD2. The CDR3 consists of 14 residues. Germline CDR1 and CDR2: ENHRY and SYGVKD. V shed 7 bases, J shed 5 bases, and the junction held 6 bases outside the gene matches. The CDR3 DNA follows: TGTGCCATCATGGCGGGGGGTCCGACCGGGGAGCTGTTTTTT. It specifies CAIMAGGPTGELFF.

This chain uses TRBV11-2 with TRBJ2-1; a weak D match, TRBD2 (5 bases). Germline values: CDR1 SGHAT, CDR2 FQNNGV. V dropped 6 bases and J dropped 1 base, with 10 bases sitting between them. This CDR3 region has 14 residues. This CDR3 is CASRLAGSYNEQFF. The CDR3 DNA sequence: TGTGCCAGCAGGCTGGCGGGTTCCTACAATGAGCAGTTCTTC.

The chain links TRBV7-9 to TRBJ2-3, with D unclear. In germline, CDR1 is SEHNR, CDR2 FQNEAQ (reference sequence). V dropped 2 bases and J dropped 5 bases, with 8 bases sitting between them. The CDR3 spans 13 residues. The CDR3 DNA reads TGTGCCAGCAGCTTAAGAAATGAAGATACGCAGTATTTT. Protein product: CASSLRNEDTQYF.

The chain employs TRBV4-1 and TRBJ1-2, with unresolved D. The CDR3 consists of 15 residues. Germline V gene lookup returns CDR1 MGHRA and CDR2 YSYEKL. The V end lost 4 bases, the J end lost 1 base, and 13 bases lay between the germline ends. The CDR3 DNA is TGCGCCAGCAGCCGGAGCATTGGGGTTAACTATGGCTACACCTTC. Its translation: CASSRSIGVNYGYTF.

In its sample, this clone was seen a few times. V gene TRBV29-1 combines with J gene TRBJ2-1; TRBD2 matches 13 bases. Per the germline V gene, CDR1 is SQVTM and CDR2 is ANQGSEA. The CDR3 is made up of 15 amino acids. V shed 4 bases and J 7 bases; nucleotides not matched to a gene: 7. CDR3 region: CSVVGLAGVSNEQFF. DNA of the CDR3: TGCAGCGTTGTCGGACTAGCGGGAGTAAGTAATGAGCAGTTCTTC.

This clone was picked up a small number of times. The J gene is TRBJ2-1, the V gene TRBV7-3, with D tentatively TRBD2 (5 bases). Per germline, CDR1 SGHTA and CDR2 FQGTGA. This CDR3 has 17 residues. V lost 5 bases and J lost 0, with 17 bases in between. The CDR3 sequence is CASSPMFGESSYNEQFF. The CDR3 DNA reads TGTGCCAGCAGCCCAATGTTCGGGGAAAGCTCCTACAATGAGCAGTTCTTC.

The V and J genes are TRBV6-5 and TRBJ1-1; no reliable D call. Germline CDR1 MNHEY, CDR2 SVGAGI. The CDR3 length is 15 residues. Trimming shortened V by 0 bases and J by 5 bases, and 13 bases separated the two germline ends. CDR3 protein: CASSYSIDPGTEAFF. CDR3 bases: TGTGCCAGCAGTTACTCGATAGACCCGGGTACTGAAGCTTTCTTT.

This clone was seen only a few times. This chain uses TRBV7-8 with TRBJ1-5; weak D call: TRBD1 (5 bases). The CDR3 is 16 amino acids. From germline, CDR1 is SGHVS and CDR2 FQNEAQ. V lost 1 base to trimming and J lost 2 bases, with 12 bases between them. The CDR3 DNA reads as TGTGCCAGCAGCTTAGGGGGGGGTGGTGGCAATCAGCCCCAGCATTTT. Its protein is CASSLGGGGGNQPQHF.

V usage is TRBV19 and J usage is TRBJ2-5; TRBD2 aligns across 14 bases. Germline V CDR1 and CDR2: LNHDA, SQIVND (reference sequence). The V gene end was trimmed by 10 bases and the J gene end by 3 bases; junction bases not matched to a gene: 7. The CDR3 consists of 15 residues. CDR3 in amino acids: CATGTSGGSKETQYF. CDR3 coding DNA: TGTGCCACCGGGACTAGCGGGGGATCAAAAGAGACCCAGTACTTC. The complete variable domain, with remaining parts taken from reference TRBV19 and TRBJ2-5, reads DGGITQSPKYLFRKEGQNVTLSCEQNLNHDAMYWYRQDPGQGLRLIYYSQIVNDFQKGDIAEGYSVSREKKESFPLTVTSAQKNPTAFYLCATGTSGGSKETQYFGPGTRLLVL.

This clone came up a few times. V is TRBV7-9 and J is TRBJ1-1, with D maybe TRBD1 (6 bases). This CDR3 is 13 amino acids long. Germline lookup yields CDR1 SEHNR and CDR2 FQNEAQ (reference sequence). Trimming stripped 5 bases from V and 3 bases from J, with 10 bases between. CDR3 amino acids: CASSRTGYTEAFF. In DNA form, the CDR3 reads TGTGCCAGCAGCCGTACAGGGTACACTGAAGCTTTCTTT.

The V gene is TRBV5-1, the J gene TRBJ2-3, with TRBD1 matching 9 bases. The length of the CDR3 is 15 residues. From germline, CDR1 is SGHRS and CDR2 YFSETQ. Losses at the gene ends were 0 bases for V and 3 bases for J; bases not matched to a gene: 2. The CDR3 spells CASSLEDRGTDTQYF. The CDR3 DNA sequence: TGCGCCAGCAGCTTGGAGGACAGGGGAACAGATACGCAGTATTTT.